The 28 T cell receptor beta chains presented below share a single source sample, sequenced in a study of T cells in Graves' hyperthyroidism and ophthalmopathy. TCR beta CDR3 regions were amplified from RNA. HTBI primers were used for first-round RT-PCR of the TCR CDR3. TCRdb re-called the multiplex PCR reads with MiXCR, one entry per CDR3 protein. The sample consists of 410,000 or so distinct CDR3 sequences, roughly 15% of them appearing once. The sample taken for sequencing was blood. The receptors stem from a man between 18 and 29 years old with Graves' ophthalmopathy.

This clonotype appeared a few times. V gene TRBV7-9 combines with J gene TRBJ2-5, with TRBD1 matching over 7 bases. This CDR3 spans 16 amino acids. V lost 8 bases, J lost 4 bases, and 16 bases stayed unmatched. Germline V gives CDR1 SEHNR, CDR2 FQNEAQ (reference sequence). The CDR3 sequence is CASGSNAGAGGETQYF. In nucleotides, the CDR3 is TGTGCCAGCGGCTCAAACGCAGGGGCAGGGGGAGAGACCCAGTACTTC.

This chain joins TRBV7-3 and TRBJ2-2; D remains unclear. V gave up 2 bases and J gave up 2 bases, with 12 bases separating them. The CDR3 sequence is 16 residues long. Germline V CDR1 and CDR2: SGHTA, FQGTGA. The CDR3 nucleotides are TGTGCCAGCAGCTTAGCGAGTAGGATAAACACCGGGGAGCTGTTTTTT. Protein sequence: CASSLASRINTGELFF.

This clonotype appeared many times. The V gene is TRBV7-2, the J gene TRBJ1-2; no clear D. Germline V gives CDR1 SGHTA, CDR2 FQGNSA. The CDR3 extends over 12 amino acids. V was trimmed by 2 bases and J by 9 bases, leaving 10 bases between them. The DNA for the CDR3 is TGTGCCAGCAGCTTATATCAGTTGAGCTACACCTTC. This codes for CASSLYQLSYTF.

The chain couples TRBV12-3 or TRBV12-4 to TRBJ1-3; TRBD1 agrees at 7 bases. Germline trimming cut 6 bases from V and 1 base from J; bases unmatched to any gene: 6. This CDR3 is 15 amino acids long. The CDR3 region has the DNA TGTGCCAGCAGGCCACAGGGGTCGTCTGGAAACACCATATATTTT. Its protein product is CASRPQGSSGNTIYF.

This clonotype was seen many times. This rearrangement joins TRBV9 to TRBJ2-7, with 8 bases aligning to TRBD2. The junction had 6 bases not matched to a gene; V was cut back by 4 bases and J by 3 bases. Germline V gene data show CDR1 as SGDLS and CDR2 as YYNGEE. The CDR3 has 14 residues. Here the CDR3 DNA reads TGTGCCAGCAGCATTACCGGGACTAGCTACGAGCAGTACTTC. It specifies CASSITGTSYEQYF.

This clonotype was seen a handful of times. The genes are TRBV19 and TRBJ2-2; the D is unclear. This CDR3 is built from 15 residues. V was shortened by 5 bases and J by 0 bases, with 10 bases between the two germline ends. Germline-derived CDR1 and CDR2 are LNHDA and SQIVND (reference sequence). As DNA, the CDR3 is TGTGCCAGTAGTGCCAGTCCATCGAACACCGGGGAGCTGTTTTTT. Translation gives CASSASPSNTGELFF.

The sample holds a few counts of this clonotype. The rearrangement uses TRBV5-1 and TRBJ1-2; 10 bases are shared with TRBD1. V shed 0 bases and J 8 bases; nucleotides not matched to a gene: 7. From germline, CDR1 is SGHRS and CDR2 YFSETQ. The CDR3 runs 15 residues. The CDR3 DNA reads as TGCGCCAGCAGCTTGGAATTCGGGACAGGGGAGGGCTACACCTTC. Translated: CASSLEFGTGEGYTF.

Points on this clonotype: This clone may be a read error of a much larger clone one base away. The chain couples TRBV19 to TRBJ2-7; 10 nucleotides match TRBD2. The CDR3 runs 14 residues. Germline V gene data show CDR1 as LNHDA and CDR2 as SQIVND (reference sequence). The CDR3 region is CASSTSSGSYEQCF. The CDR3 region has the DNA TGTGCCAGTAGTACTTCTAGCGGGAGTTACGAGCAGTGCTTC.

Only a few counts were recorded for this clonotype. The chain employs TRBV9 and TRBJ2-2; 8 nucleotides match TRBD2. The CDR3 contains 15 residues. Germline CDR1 is SGDLS and CDR2 is YYNGEE. The trim removed 0 bases at V and 6 bases at J, leaving 4 bases unmatched. The CDR3 is CASSVDRREAGELFF. The CDR3 bases are TGTGCCAGCAGCGTAGATCGGCGGGAGGCCGGGGAGCTGTTTTTT.

This clonotype was seen ten or more times. CDR3 in amino acids: CASSEFRVRETQYF. The CDR3 DNA reads TGTGCCAGCAGTGAGTTCCGGGTCCGGGAGACCCAGTACTTC. The V and J genes are TRBV2 and TRBJ2-5; D unresolved. With 3 bases removed from V and 5 bases from J, the gap between germline ends came to 13 bases. This CDR3 contains 14 residues. Germline CDR1 is SNHLY and CDR2 is FYNNEI.

The sample holds many counts of this clonotype. The chain uses TRBV6-1 and TRBJ2-1; TRBD1 matches at 7 bases. J gave up 1 base and V 6 bases, and 6 bases lay outside the gene matches. CDR3 length equals 15 residues. Germline-derived CDR1 and CDR2 are MNHNS and SASEGT. In DNA, the CDR3 is TGTGCCAGCAGAGGGGACAGCCTATCCTACAATGAGCAGTTCTTC. Translating it yields CASRGDSLSYNEQFF.

This clonotype was detected only a few times. The chain has TRBV7-3 and TRBJ2-7; 8 nucleotides align to TRBD2. V gave up 1 base and J gave up 5 bases; unmatched junction bases: 7. This CDR3 has 15 amino acids. In germline, CDR1 is SGHTA, CDR2 FQGTGA. CDR3 DNA: TGTGCCAGCAGCTTAATCCCAGCGGGAGCCCACGAGCAGTACTTC. This sequence encodes CASSLIPAGAHEQYF. The complete variable domain, with remaining parts taken from reference TRBV7-3 and TRBJ2-7, reads GAGVSQTPSNKVTEKGKYVELRCDPISGHTALYWYRQSLGQGPEFLIYFQGTGAADDSGLPNDRFFAVRPEGSVSTLKIQRTERGDSAVYLCASSLIPAGAHEQYFGPGTRLTVT.

This clonotype was observed once. The V gene is TRBV24-1, the J gene TRBJ2-2; 7 nucleotides agree with TRBD1. V shed 7 bases, J shed 6 bases, and the junction held 1 base outside the gene matches. The CDR3 sequence is 12 residues long. Germline V gives CDR1 KGHDR, CDR2 SFDVKD. The CDR3 DNA reads as TGTGCCACCAGCCAGGGGGCCGGGGAGCTGTTTTTT. Amino acids: CATSQGAGELFF.

This clonotype has ten or more counts. The chain is built from TRBV6-1 and TRBJ2-1; no clear D. Trimming left V 2 bases short and J 4 bases short, with 12 bases between. The CDR3 sequence is 15 residues long. CDR1 and CDR2 from the germline V gene are MNHNS and SASEGT. CDR3 sequence: CASSELDGRYNEQFF. CDR3 bases: TGTGCCAGCAGTGAACTCGACGGAAGATACAATGAGCAGTTCTTC.

Many counts were recorded for this clonotype. V gene TRBV5-8 combines with J gene TRBJ1-1; 8 bases are shared with TRBD1. The CDR3 spans 13 residues. Germline values: CDR1 SGHTS, CDR2 YDEGEE. The trim removed 4 bases at V and 5 bases at J, leaving 4 bases unmatched. CDR3 DNA sequence: TGTGCCAGCAGCAGACAGGGGTGGACTGAAGCTTTCTTT. Its translation: CASSRQGWTEAFF.

This clonotype came up many times. The chain recombines TRBV11-2 with TRBJ1-1; a possible D gene is TRBD1 (6 bases). The CDR3 has 14 residues. V gave up 3 bases and J gave up 5 bases, with 13 bases separating them. The germline gives CDR1 SGHAT, CDR2 FQNNGV. The CDR3 DNA follows: TGTGCCAGCAGCTTCTTACAGGGTGGGACTGAAGCTTTCTTT. This codes for CASSFLQGGTEAFF.

To note about this clonotype: This sequence may be a read error, since a much larger clone differs from it by one base. Here the CDR3 omits its conserved ending phenylalanine or tryptophan, so a read error is the likely source. The chain has TRBV7-2 and TRBJ1-5; D unresolved. This CDR3 has 14 residues. V shed 3 bases and J shed 3 bases, with 9 bases lying between them. From germline, CDR1 is SGHTA and CDR2 FQGNSA. The CDR3 protein is CASSFLGLNQPQHL. The DNA for the CDR3 is TGTGCCAGCAGCTTTTTGGGTCTCAATCAGCCCCAGCATCTT.

This clonotype came up many times. The chain links TRBV11-2 to TRBJ2-5, with TRBD1 matching over 8 bases. The V segment lost 5 bases and the J segment 1 base; nucleotides outside the gene matches: 6. The CDR3 sequence is 15 residues long. CDR1 and CDR2 (germline): SGHAT, FQNNGV. CDR3 in DNA: TGTGCCAGCAGCAAAGGACAGGGCTCCCAAGAGACCCAGTACTTC. Protein sequence: CASSKGQGSQETQYF.

This clonotype has ten or more counts. V usage is TRBV9 and J usage is TRBJ2-5; D perhaps matches TRBD2 (5 bases). The CDR3 loop spans 13 amino acids. Germline CDR1 SGDLS, CDR2 YYNGEE. The ends were cut back, 3 bases at V and 4 bases at J, with 10 bases in the middle. The CDR3 spells CASSGSGGETQYF. Written as DNA, the CDR3 is TGTGCCAGCAGCGGCAGTGGAGGAGAGACCCAGTACTTC.

This clonotype has at least ten counts. The rearrangement uses TRBV7-2 and TRBJ1-1; D might be TRBD1 (5 bases). V was shortened by 5 bases and J by 0 bases, with 16 bases between the two germline ends. Germline lookup yields CDR1 SGHTA and CDR2 FQGNSA. The CDR3 sequence is 16 residues long. CDR3 nucleotide sequence: TGTGCCAGCAGCGCTATGAGACAGACACTGAACACTGAAGCTTTCTTT. This encodes CASSAMRQTLNTEAFF.

At least ten counts were recorded for this clonotype. The chain links TRBV7-2 to TRBJ2-5; tentative D call: TRBD2 (6 bases). With 5 bases removed from V and 14 bases from J, the gap between germline ends came to 18 bases. This CDR3 has 12 amino acids. From germline, CDR1 is SGHTA and CDR2 FQGNSA. DNA of the CDR3: TGTGCCAGCAGCCCGAGCGGGCTCCCCCGTTACTTC. Amino acid sequence: CASSPSGLPRYF.

The chain recombines TRBV15 with TRBJ2-1; TRBD2 matches at 15 bases. Losses at the gene ends were 5 bases for V and 8 bases for J; bases not matched to a gene: 4. Germline V gene data show CDR1 as LNHNV and CDR2 as YYDKDF (reference sequence). This CDR3 has 15 amino acids. CDR3 sequence: CATSGGLAGGYEQFF. CDR3 DNA: TGTGCCACCAGCGGGGGACTAGCGGGAGGATATGAGCAGTTCTTC. Full variable domain (rest looked up from reference TRBV15 and TRBJ2-1): DAMVIQNPRYQVTQFGKPVTLSCSQTLNHNVMYWYQQKSSQAPKLLFHYYDKDFNNEADTPDNFQSRRPNTSFCFLDIRSPGLGDTAMYLCATSGGLAGGYEQFFGPGTRLTVL.

This clonotype was found a few times. The DNA for the CDR3 is TGCAGCGTTGAGACGGGACAGGGTGCCCAGGCACCTGAAGCTTTCTTT. This encodes CSVETGQGAQAPEAFF. The rearrangement links TRBV29-1 to TRBJ1-1, with 9 positions matching TRBD1. Losses at the gene ends were 3 bases for V and 6 bases for J; bases not matched to a gene: 14. Germline CDR1 SQVTM, CDR2 ANQGSEA. This CDR3 has 16 residues.

Ten or more counts support this clonotype. The chain recombines TRBV7-8 with TRBJ2-7; 8 bases align to TRBD1. Per the germline V gene, CDR1 is SGHVS and CDR2 is FQNEAQ. The CDR3 loop spans 16 amino acids. After removal of 4 bases from V and 1 base from J, the junction contained 9 bases not matched to a gene. CDR3 in DNA: TGTGCCAGCAGCTCAGTCTGGGGACAGGTATCCTACGAGCAGTACTTC. Its protein product is CASSSVWGQVSYEQYF.

As to this clonotype: A much larger clone differs from this one at a single base, so this may be a read error. The rearrangement links TRBV6-1 to TRBJ2-7, with D unclear. Trimming cost V 8 bases and J 2 bases, with 13 bases left between them. The CDR3 spans 13 residues. Germline CDR1 and CDR2: MNHNS and SASEGT. CDR3 coding DNA: TGTGCCAGCGGTGCGAACAGCGCCTACGAGCAGTACTTC. Its protein is CASGANSAYEQYF.

This clonotype was found a few times. The V gene is TRBV6-5, the J gene TRBJ1-1; 10 nucleotides align to TRBD1. The CDR3 consists of 14 residues. V lost 2 bases and J lost 11; bases outside the gene matches: 8. CDR1 is MNHEY, CDR2 SVGAGI, per germline. CDR3 region: CASSYTGTGVDAFF. CDR3 bases: TGTGCCAGCAGTTACACGGGGACAGGGGTTGATGCTTTCTTT.

At least ten counts were recorded for this clonotype. V usage is TRBV20-1 and J usage is TRBJ2-5, with D possibly being TRBD1 (7 bases). The CDR3 is 13 amino acids. The V gene lost 7 bases and the J gene lost 2 bases, with 14 bases spanning the gap. In germline, CDR1 is DFQATT, CDR2 SNEGSKA (reference sequence). CDR3 amino acids: CSGRGAVQETQYF. The CDR3 bases are TGCAGTGGCAGGGGGGCCGTTCAAGAGACCCAGTACTTC.

This clonotype appeared many times. CDR3 in amino acids: CASGGPLYGYTF. For the CDR3, the DNA is TGCGCCTCCGGGGGACCGCTCTATGGCTACACCTTC. V gene TRBV10-1 combines with J gene TRBJ1-2; D possibly corresponds to TRBD1 (5 bases). CDR1 and CDR2 (germline): WNHNN, SYGVQD (reference sequence). Trimming cost V 11 bases and J 4 bases, with 14 bases left between them. The CDR3 contains 12 residues.